This T cell receptor (beta chain) was documented in a study of cytomegalovirus exposure and HLA in healthy donors. CDR1 and CDR2 (germline): MDHEN, SYDVKM. The CDR3 is 15 residues long. The J segment lost 3 bases and the V segment lost 5 bases, leaving 9 bases of the junction unmatched. PCR was performed using 60 Vbeta and 13 Jbeta primers. TCRdb's copy holds only in-frame clones and misses some; the assay was immunoSEQ multiplex PCR. The sample gives more than 150,000 clones, 70% to 80% of which show up once; around 1.5% is in the top ten. Whole-study findings and limits: Accurate prediction of HLA-A and HLA-B alleles (for most subjects) was reportedly achieved from TCR beta sequences.

A word on this clone: As yet, its antigen is unknown.

Sequenced sample: PBMCs. The J gene is TRBJ2-5, the V gene TRBV28; 7 nucleotides match TRBD1. This clonotype originated in a man aged 18 to 35 in good health and CMV-seronegative. The CDR3, as DNA: TGTGCCAGCAGTCTCCCGACAGGGCAGAAAGAGACCCAGTACTTC. It yields the protein CASSLPTGQKETQYF.